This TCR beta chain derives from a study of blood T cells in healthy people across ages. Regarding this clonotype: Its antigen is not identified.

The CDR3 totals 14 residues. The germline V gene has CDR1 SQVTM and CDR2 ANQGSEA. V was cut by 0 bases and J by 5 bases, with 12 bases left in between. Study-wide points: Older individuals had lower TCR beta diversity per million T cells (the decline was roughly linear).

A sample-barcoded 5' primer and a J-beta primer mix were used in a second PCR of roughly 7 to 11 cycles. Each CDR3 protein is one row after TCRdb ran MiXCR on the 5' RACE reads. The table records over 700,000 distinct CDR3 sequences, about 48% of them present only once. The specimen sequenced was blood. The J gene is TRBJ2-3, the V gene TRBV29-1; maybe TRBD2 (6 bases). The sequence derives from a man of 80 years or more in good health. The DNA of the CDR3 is TGCAGCGTTGAAGATCAACGGGAGTTAGATACGCAGTATTTT. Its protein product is CSVEDQRELDTQYF.